This TCR beta chain was captured by sequencing in a study of shared clonotypes between healthy human individuals. V gave up 4 bases and J gave up 3 bases, with 7 bases separating them. The CDR3 totals 11 residues. The germline gives CDR1 SQVTM, CDR2 ANQGSEA. CD45RO-negative, CCR7-positively selected cells formed the naive CD8 fraction, excluding terminally differentiated effector memory CD45RA+ cells. With respect to this clone: Its antigen is unidentified. The same CDR3 arises from other DNA sequences in this sample as well.

Data came from immunoSEQ multiplex PCR; TCRdb stores just in-frame clones and leaves some out. Here the sample spans about 2.1 million clones, approximately 94% being singletons. Study results and caveats: Depth of sequencing was expected to influence donor clonotype sharing.

Specimen: naive CD8+ T cells from PBMCs. The TCR was taken from a man aged 18 to 29 in good health. Some clones in this sample may be carry-over from other donors' samples. The chain carries TRBV29-1 and TRBJ2-7, with D uncertain. The CDR3 nucleotides are TGCAGCGTTGCCGAGGACTACGAGCAGTACTTC. This sequence encodes CSVAEDYEQYF.